This T cell receptor (beta chain) was identified in a study of identical twins. One entry per CDR3 protein results from TCRdb running MiXCR on the 5' RACE reads. The table lists under 500,000 distinct CDR3 sequences, around an eighth of them singletons. Notes on the study in general: Less excess twin sharing appeared in beta out-of-frame sequences. Out-of-frame alpha sequences common to twins exhibited an excess of low generation probability.

Ten or more counts support this clonotype. What it binds is not known. The CDR3 has 12 amino acids. V gave up 6 bases and J gave up 4 bases, with 7 bases separating them. These same records also appear under a second study, on yellow fever vaccine responses in identical twins.

Sequences were obtained from CD4+ T cells sorted from blood. The V and J genes are TRBV12-3 or TRBV12-4 and TRBJ2-1; D is unresolved. The TCR was taken from a woman younger than 35 in good health. DNA of the CDR3: TGTGCCAGCAGCTATATATACAATGAGCAGTTCTTC. Its translation is CASSYIYNEQFF.